These T cell receptor beta chains were read from a single sample in a study of CD8 T cells in Susac syndrome. In TCRdb, the immunoSEQ multiplex PCR reads were re-called with MiXCR into one record per CDR3 protein. Altogether about 150,000 distinct CDR3 sequences are present, 95% being singletons, with the ten largest covering roughly 0.2%. Sequenced material: CD8+ T cells from PBMCs. Receptors were obtained from a human donor with Susac syndrome. Each CDR3 is given with its conserved first and last residue. The order of the fields is V gene, clone size, J gene, D gene, CDR3 protein, CDR3 DNA. A D gene is named only where the DNA matches it firmly. The size entry is marked missing in some rows and otherwise reads once, few, many or a size class.

TRBV11-2,NA,TRBJ1-1,NA,CASSLLPGDGAFF,TGTGCCAGCAGCTTACTTCCGGGGGACGGAGCTTTCTTT
TRBV4-1,NA,TRBJ1-2,TRBD1,CASSPSGGTGDGYTF,TGCGCCAGCAGCCCGTCTGGTGGGACAGGGGATGGCTACACCTTC
TRBV7-8,NA,TRBJ2-1,TRBD2,CASSYPSGVTYNEQFF,TGTGCCAGCAGCTATCCTAGCGGGGTAACTTACAATGAGCAGTTCTTC
TRBV9,once,TRBJ2-7,TRBD1,CASSEQGAIHEQYF,TGTGCCAGCAGTGAACAGGGGGCGATACACGAGCAGTACTTC
TRBV6-5,NA,TRBJ2-7,TRBD2,CASSYGLAGPSYEQYF,TGTGCCAGCAGTTACGGACTAGCGGGACCCTCGTACGAGCAGTACTTC
TRBV5-1,NA,TRBJ2-1,NA,CASRWDEQFF,TGCGCCAGCAGATGGGACGAGCAGTTCTTC
TRBV13,NA,TRBJ2-5,NA,CASSPLRGGETQYF,TGTGCCAGCAGCCCCCTCCGAGGGGGGGAGACCCAGTACTTC
TRBV13,NA,TRBJ1-1,NA,CASSSGPGWEAFF,TGTGCCAGCAGCTCAGGTCCGGGGTGGGAAGCTTTCTTT
TRBV2,NA,TRBJ2-7,NA,CASSAGPRGLYF,TGTGCCAGCAGTGCGGGGCCCAGGGGCCTGTACTTC
TRBV27,NA,TRBJ2-7,TRBD2,CASSFAGASYEQYF,TGTGCCAGCAGTTTCGCGGGAGCATCCTACGAGCAGTACTTC
TRBV13,NA,TRBJ1-5,TRBD1,CASSLAGTGGVQPQHF,TGTGCCAGCAGCTTAGCCGGGACAGGGGGTGTTCAGCCCCAGCATTTT
TRBV20-1,NA,TRBJ2-1,NA,CSASGLRAGYNEQFF,TGCAGTGCGTCCGGACTCAGGGCCGGGTACAATGAGCAGTTCTTC
TRBV4-1,NA,TRBJ1-2,NA,CASSQGGGFDRGYTF,TGCGCCAGCAGCCAAGGGGGAGGCTTTGACAGAGGCTACACCTTC
TRBV30,NA,TRBJ2-3,TRBD1,CAWSVGQGADTQYF,TGTGCCTGGAGTGTAGGACAGGGCGCAGATACGCAGTATTTT
TRBV18,once,TRBJ1-2,NA,CASSPPEQYRTSVPGTYTF,TGTGCCAGCTCACCACCGGAGCAGTATCGGACAAGCGTCCCGGGAACATACACCTTC
TRBV15,NA,TRBJ2-5,NA,CATSRVRQGLKTQYF,TGTGCCACCAGCAGAGTCCGGCAGGGTTTGAAGACCCAGTACTTC
TRBV7-6,NA,TRBJ2-5,NA,CASSLARRGQETQYF,TGTGCCAGCAGCTTAGCGCGGAGGGGGCAAGAGACCCAGTACTTC
TRBV6-5,NA,TRBJ2-5,NA,CASSSLTMETQYF,TGTGCCAGCAGCAGCTTAACTATGGAGACCCAGTACTTC
TRBV9,NA,TRBJ1-1,NA,CASSPEGNGGTEAFF,TGTGCCAGCAGCCCGGAGGGAAACGGTGGTACTGAAGCTTTCTTT
TRBV3-1,NA,TRBJ2-6,NA,CASSQDQEGGAGANVLTF,TGTGCCAGCAGCCAAGATCAAGAGGGTGGTGCTGGGGCCAACGTCCTGACTTTC
TRBV6-1,once,TRBJ1-5,NA,CASSEDGGRDQPQHF,TGTGCCAGCAGTGAAGACGGGGGGCGCGATCAGCCCCAGCATTTT
TRBV5-1,NA,TRBJ2-6,TRBD1,CASGPGQGGFAGANVLTF,TGCGCCAGCGGACCCGGACAGGGAGGATTCGCTGGGGCCAACGTCCTGACTTTC
TRBV12-3/TRBV12-4,NA,TRBJ2-1,TRBD2,CASKGGTSGYNEQFF,TGTGCCAGCAAAGGGGGGACTAGCGGCTACAATGAGCAGTTCTTC